A single sample gave rise to the 27 T cell receptor beta chains below, sequenced in a study of T-cell memory formation after mild COVID-19 (dated by TCRdb to the early 2020s). To prepare the library, 5' RACE was applied. Sequencing took place on an Illumina NovaSeq 6000. The public reads were reprocessed in TCRdb via fastp at Q25 and MiXCR, keeping in-frame beta chains. Identical CDR3 proteins give one entry, which carries the most common genes and DNA. For this sample the table gives hundreds of thousands of distinct CDR3 sequences, of which less than 25% were detected only once. The top ten clonotypes cover roughly 21% of the sample. What was sequenced was PBMCs or a T cell subset sorted from them (not recorded which). Source of these receptors: a man aged 18 to 29 who had mild COVID-19 (a few samples of this study predate the infection). The sample titles of this study are shuffled in the database, so cell type and time point are left out; the donor was told from shared clones.

This chain joins TRBV9 and TRBJ1-4; perhaps TRBD1 as D (5 bases). V was cut by 0 bases and J by 0 bases, with 9 bases left in between. Germline CDR1 reads SGDLS; CDR2 reads YYNGEE. The CDR3 runs 16 residues. The CDR3 nucleotides are TGTGCCAGCAGCGTAGATGAAGGGGCAACTAATGAAAAACTGTTTTTT. Amino acid sequence: CASSVDEGATNEKLFF.

The chain employs TRBV3-1 and TRBJ2-5; D may be TRBD1 (6 bases). Germline V gene lookup returns CDR1 LGHDT and CDR2 YNNKEL (reference sequence). Deletions cut 4 bases from V and 7 bases from J, with 22 bases between. There are 16 residues in the CDR3. DNA of the CDR3: TGTGCCAGCAGCCCCATCGACAGGCCCTTCGGATGGACCCAGTACTTC. Protein product: CASSPIDRPFGWTQYF.

This clonotype was counted once. At one boundary the junction diverges from the germline segment, which might be a read error. The V and J genes are TRBV11-3 and TRBJ2-1, with D hard to call. Germline loops: CDR1 SGHNT, CDR2 YENEEA. CDR3 size: 15 residues. CDR3 region: CASSSGLNSYNDQFF. The CDR3, as DNA: TGTGCCAGCAGCTCGGGCCTAAACTCCTACAATGATCAGTTCTTC.

This clonotype was found a few times. The chain has TRBV7-9 and TRBJ1-2; D is uncertain. The CDR3 extends over 15 amino acids. Germline V lookup: CDR1 SEHNR, CDR2 FQNEAQ (reference sequence). The V gene lost 2 bases and the J gene lost 5 bases, with 15 bases spanning the gap. The CDR3 DNA reads as TGTGCCAGCAGCTTATCCGAGGGAATCCGGTATGGCTACACCTTC. This codes for CASSLSEGIRYGYTF.

The chain uses TRBV6-1 and TRBJ1-5; no clear D. Deletions cut 10 bases from V and 7 bases from J, with 17 bases between. Germline lookup yields CDR1 MNHNS and CDR2 SASEGT. This CDR3 is 13 amino acids long. In DNA, the CDR3 is TGTGCCACCGGGCTGGCGTTATCGCAGCCCCAGCATTTT. This encodes CATGLALSQPQHF.

Ten or more counts support this clonotype. V is TRBV12-3 or TRBV12-4 and J is TRBJ1-3; no clear D. This CDR3 has 14 amino acids. V was trimmed by 6 bases and J by 0 bases, leaving 9 bases between them. The CDR3 sequence is CASSRRSSGNTIYF. CDR3 nucleotide sequence: TGTGCCAGCAGCAGGAGGTCCTCTGGAAACACCATATATTTT.

At least ten counts were recorded for this clonotype. CDR3 region: CASTDIHTGYTGELFF. The CDR3 DNA reads TGCGCCAGCACCGATATACACACAGGTTACACCGGGGAGCTGTTTTTT. The chain couples TRBV5-1 to TRBJ2-2, with TRBD1 as a possible D gene (5 bases). The CDR3 spans 16 residues. The V gene's germline CDR1 is SGHRS and CDR2 YFSETQ. V was clipped by 6 bases and J by 3 bases, with 18 bases between them.

This clonotype was detected ten times or more. V and J are TRBV27 and TRBJ1-6, with D unresolved. The CDR3 sequence is 12 residues long. Per germline, CDR1 MNHEY and CDR2 SMNVEV (reference sequence). Trimming removed 8 bases at V and 2 bases at J, with 4 bases between. CDR3: CASSPYNSPLHF. CDR3 coding DNA: TGTGCCAGCTCCCCCTATAATTCACCCCTCCACTTT.

The chain recombines TRBV5-5 with TRBJ1-5; D ambiguous. The germline V gene has CDR1 SGHKS and CDR2 YYEKEE (reference sequence). V was pared by 4 bases and J by 6 bases, with 11 bases between. The CDR3 runs to 13 residues. The CDR3, as DNA: TGTGCCAGCAGCGTAAGGGATTCTCAGCCCCAGCATTTT. Translation: CASSVRDSQPQHF. Full variable domain (missing parts from reference TRBV5-5 and TRBJ1-5): DAGVTQSPTHLIKTRGQQVTLRCSPISGHKSVSWYQQVLGQGPQFIFQYYEKEERGRGNFPDRFSARQFPNYSSELNVNALLLGDSALYLCASSVRDSQPQHFGDGTRLSIL.

The chain combines TRBV7-2 with TRBJ2-1; 11 bases line up with TRBD2. Unmatched junction bases numbered 9, after V lost 4 bases and J lost 16 bases. CDR1 and CDR2 (germline): SGHTA, FQGNSA. This CDR3 spans 13 amino acids. The CDR3 reads CASSSLAGGPGFF. CDR3 DNA: TGTGCCAGCAGCTCATTAGCGGGGGGGCCGGGTTTCTTC. The whole variable domain, remainder taken from reference TRBV7-2 and TRBJ2-1, is GAGVSQSPSNKVTEKGKDVELRCDPISGHTALYWYRQSLGQGLEFLIYFQGNSAPDKSGLPSDRFSAERTGGSVSTLTIQRTQQEDSAVYLCASSSLAGGPGFFGPGTRLTVL.

The rearrangement links TRBV5-1 to TRBJ1-1; no definite D call. CDR1 is SGHRS, CDR2 YFSETQ, per germline. The V end was cut by 4 bases, the J end by 5 bases, with 18 bases between. The CDR3 loop spans 15 amino acids. In DNA, the CDR3 is TGCGCCAGCAGCGGGGAAGGGTTGGGAGTTACTGAAGCTTTCTTT. This sequence encodes CASSGEGLGVTEAFF.

This clonotype has a handful of counts. The chain employs TRBV7-2 and TRBJ2-1, with D perhaps matching TRBD1 (6 bases). This CDR3 spans 13 amino acids. Germline values: CDR1 SGHTA, CDR2 FQGNSA. The V gene lost 6 bases and the J gene lost 10 bases, with 16 bases spanning the gap. The CDR3 is CASRYDRSYEQFF. In DNA, the CDR3 is TGTGCCAGCAGATACGACAGGTCCTACGAGCAGTTCTTC. Together with reference TRBV7-2 and TRBJ2-1, the CDR3 gives the full variable domain: GAGVSQSPSNKVTEKGKDVELRCDPISGHTALYWYRQSLGQGLEFLIYFQGNSAPDKSGLPSDRFSAERTGGSVSTLTIQRTQQEDSAVYLCASRYDRSYEQFFGPGTRLTVL.

This chain links TRBV7-3 with TRBJ2-1; either TRBD1 or TRBD2 may supply D (6 bases each). CDR1 is SGHTA and CDR2 is FQGTGA in the germline V gene. Trimming shortened V by 5 bases and J by 6 bases, and 17 bases separated the two germline ends. There are 15 residues in the CDR3. This CDR3 reads CASSVHGGVPNEQFF. The DNA for the CDR3 is TGTGCCAGCAGCGTCCACGGGGGCGTCCCCAATGAGCAGTTCTTC.

The chain uses TRBV7-3 and TRBJ2-7; unclear D gene. CDR3 size: 13 residues. Deletions cut 5 bases from V and 1 base from J, with 9 bases between. Germline loops: CDR1 SGHTA, CDR2 FQGTGA. The CDR3 loop reads CASSPAPSYEQYV. The CDR3 nucleotides are TGTGCCAGCAGCCCAGCGCCTTCCTACGAGCAGTACGTC.

This clonotype was counted between two and nine times. The chain has TRBV12-3 or TRBV12-4 and TRBJ2-7; 8 bases fit TRBD2. The CDR3 has 15 residues. The V and J ends lost 5 bases and 6 bases, in that order; junction bases with no gene match: 12. CDR3 residues: CASSPSRGGTVEQYF. In nucleotides, the CDR3 is TGTGCCAGCAGTCCCTCTCGGGGGGGAACGGTCGAGCAGTACTTC.

This clonotype was seen at least ten times. This chain connects TRBV5-5 to TRBJ2-1; D not resolved. This CDR3 contains 16 residues. V was pared by 0 bases and J by 0 bases, with 10 bases between. Germline CDR1 SGHKS, CDR2 YYEKEE (reference sequence). As DNA, the CDR3 is TGTGCCAGCAGCTTGGTCGTGGGCCCCTCCTACAATGAGCAGTTCTTC. Amino acids: CASSLVVGPSYNEQFF.

This clonotype came up a few times. The chain carries TRBV24-1 and TRBJ2-5; D may match TRBD1 or TRBD2 (5 bases each). Trimming took 3 bases from V and 2 from J, leaving 18 bases between them. CDR3 length: 17 amino acids. The germline CDR1 and CDR2 sequences are KGHDR and SFDVKD. The DNA of the CDR3 is TGTGCCACCAGTGATCCTCTTGGGCCAGAGGGGCAAGAGACCCAGTACTTC. Encoded protein: CATSDPLGPEGQETQYF.

This clonotype was counted at least ten times. This sequence joins TRBV7-2 and TRBJ2-3; 9 nucleotides align to TRBD2. The V segment lost 5 bases and the J segment 7 bases; nucleotides outside the gene matches: 10. Germline V gives CDR1 SGHTA, CDR2 FQGNSA. The CDR3 consists of 15 residues. CDR3 bases: TGTGCCAGCAGCGATCCGGGACTAGCAATGAATACGCAGTATTTT. It encodes CASSDPGLAMNTQYF.

Only a few counts were recorded for this clonotype. This CDR3 is CASSVQDPNGELFF. CDR3 nucleotide sequence: TGCGCCAGTTCCGTACAGGACCCGAACGGGGAGCTGTTTTTT. This chain joins TRBV5-1 and TRBJ2-2; D is perhaps TRBD1 (5 bases). This CDR3 has 14 amino acids. Germline CDR1 is SGHRS and CDR2 is YFSETQ. With 8 bases removed from V and 7 bases from J, the gap between germline ends came to 18 bases.

This clonotype was seen a handful of times. This rearrangement joins TRBV4-3 to TRBJ1-2, with TRBD1 as a possible D gene (5 bases). Germline-derived CDR1 and CDR2 are LGHNA and YSLEER. CDR3 size: 14 residues. V was pared by 3 bases and J by 3 bases, with 11 bases between. The CDR3 coding sequence is TGCGCCAGCAGCCAGGATCAGGGTTACTATGGCTACACCTTC. It translates to CASSQDQGYYGYTF.

The genes are TRBV7-2 and TRBJ1-6; D not certain. Trimming shortened V by 2 bases and J by 8 bases, and 19 bases separated the two germline ends. The CDR3 loop spans 17 amino acids. CDR1 and CDR2 (germline): SGHTA, FQGNSA. In nucleotides, the CDR3 is TGTGCCAGCAGCTTAACATCAGGCGGTCGGCTTGATTCACCCCTCCACTTT. The encoded protein is CASSLTSGGRLDSPLHF.

The rearrangement uses TRBV4-1 and TRBJ2-1; D is possibly TRBD1 (7 bases). Looked up from germline, CDR1 is MGHRA and CDR2 is YSYEKL. CDR3 length: 15 residues. V was trimmed by 1 base and J by 8 bases, leaving 15 bases between them. CDR3 coding DNA: TGCGCCAGCAGCCAAGGCGGAGGGGGCCGCGATGAGCAGTTCTTC. Amino acid sequence: CASSQGGGGRDEQFF.

This clonotype turned up a few times. This chain uses TRBV7-9 with TRBJ1-2; 7 nucleotides match TRBD1. Germline loops: CDR1 SEHNR, CDR2 FQNEAQ (reference sequence). The CDR3 is 12 residues long. V shed 7 bases, J shed 6 bases, and the junction held 5 bases outside the gene matches. CDR3 DNA: TGTGCCAGCACAGGGGGGGCGCATGGCTACACCTTC. This gives the protein CASTGGAHGYTF.

The chain recombines TRBV6-2 or TRBV6-3 with TRBJ1-6; D remains unclear. Germline V gene lookup returns CDR1 MNHEY and CDR2 SVGEGT. The V end was cut by 5 bases, the J end by 7 bases, with 12 bases between. This CDR3 has 14 amino acids. The CDR3 region has the DNA TGTGCCAGCAGTCGACACGGTAGGAATTCACCCCTCCACTTT. Residues: CASSRHGRNSPLHF.

CDR3 coding DNA: TGTGCCAGTAGTATAGTGCCAGGGGGCAACAATCAGCCCCAGCATTTT. It is translated as CASSIVPGGNNQPQHF. The chain has TRBV19 and TRBJ1-5, with 8 bases identical to TRBD1. V dropped 1 base and J dropped 3; count of bases not matched to a gene: 5. Germline V lookup: CDR1 LNHDA, CDR2 SQIVND (reference sequence). CDR3 length: 16 amino acids.

This clonotype has ten or more counts. This chain joins TRBV7-2 and TRBJ2-3; no firm D call. The ends were cut back, 5 bases at V and 4 bases at J, with 16 bases in the middle. This CDR3 is built from 15 residues. CDR1 and CDR2 from the germline V gene are SGHTA and FQGNSA. In DNA form, the CDR3 reads TGTGCCAGCAGCCAGACCGGTAGCCCCCCAGATACGCAGTATTTT. As protein: CASSQTGSPPDTQYF.

This clonotype was detected only a few times. This chain joins TRBV29-1 and TRBJ2-1; D may correspond to TRBD1 or TRBD2 (5 bases each). Trimming took off 5 bases at V and 2 bases at J, with 13 bases between the two ends. The CDR3 totals 14 residues. Germline-derived CDR1 and CDR2 are SQVTM and ANQGSEA. The DNA for the CDR3 is TGCAGCGTTTTCCCCCAGGGAGCCTACAATGAGCAGTTCTTC. Translation gives CSVFPQGAYNEQFF.